Presented here are 21 T cell receptor beta chains from one specimen sequenced in a study of blood T cell repertoires in COVID-19. Using immunoSEQ multiplex PCR, the repertoire was profiled, and TCRdb retains in-frame clones only, with some absent. Here the sample spans 270,000 or so clones, roughly 80% being singletons. The material sequenced was peripheral blood. The receptor set was obtained from a human donor with COVID-19, enrolled during active disease. The donor label of this sample is uncertain.

The V and J genes are TRBV2 and TRBJ1-1, with D perhaps TRBD1 (5 bases). Trimming shortened V by 6 bases and J by 3 bases, and 14 bases separated the two germline ends. The CDR3 runs 14 residues. Germline lookup yields CDR1 SNHLY and CDR2 FYNNEI. CDR3 sequence reads: CASSRDLADTEAFF. CDR3 in DNA: TGTGCCAGCAGCAGGGACTTGGCGGACACTGAAGCTTTCTTT.

This clone was found once. The V and J genes are TRBV7-9 and TRBJ1-2; TRBD1 matches at 9 bases. The CDR3 sequence is 14 residues long. Per germline, CDR1 SEHNR and CDR2 FQNEAQ (reference sequence). The ends lost 5 bases at V and 8 bases at J; junction bases unmatched: 9. The CDR3 region is CASSPLDRGIGYTF. The CDR3 bases are TGTGCCAGCAGCCCCCTCGACAGGGGGATCGGCTACACCTTC.

This clone was seen once. The chain carries TRBV30 and TRBJ2-1; D possibly corresponds to TRBD2 (5 bases). In germline, CDR1 is GTSNPN, CDR2 SVGIG (reference sequence). The CDR3 sequence is 12 residues long. V was cut by 7 bases and J by 7 bases, with 14 bases left in between. DNA for the CDR3: TGTGCCTCGTTGGAGGTTCGGAATGAGCAGTTCTTC. This sequence encodes CASLEVRNEQFF.

The chain couples TRBV5-8 to TRBJ2-1; 14 bases map to TRBD2. CDR3 length: 15 residues. CDR1 and CDR2 (germline): SGHTS, YDEGEE. J was trimmed by 4 bases and V by 7 bases; bases with no gene match: 4. The CDR3 nucleotides read TGTGCCAGCGCCCGACTAGCGGGAGGGTACAATGAGCAGTTCTTC. Translated, it gives CASARLAGGYNEQFF.

The rearrangement joins TRBV6-2 or TRBV6-3 to TRBJ2-5; 10 positions match TRBD2. The ends lost 5 bases at V and 5 bases at J; junction bases unmatched: 20. The CDR3 has 19 amino acids. CDR1 and CDR2 (germline): MNHEY, SVGEGT. CDR3 residues: CASSRPLTSGFKNRETQYF. In DNA, the CDR3 is TGTGCCAGCAGTCGTCCGTTGACTAGCGGGTTTAAGAATCGGGAGACCCAGTACTTC.

The V and J genes are TRBV30 and TRBJ2-7; TRBD2 agrees at 11 bases. CDR1 and CDR2 (germline): GTSNPN, SVGIG (reference sequence). Trimming cost V 1 base and J 1 base; bases outside gene matches: 0. CDR3 length equals 14 residues. CDR3 amino acids: CAWSGTSGSYEQYF. In DNA form, the CDR3 reads TGTGCCTGGAGTGGGACTAGCGGGTCCTACGAGCAGTACTTC.

V and J are TRBV7-9 and TRBJ1-4; D is possibly TRBD1 (5 bases). Germline V gene lookup returns CDR1 SEHNR and CDR2 FQNEAQ (reference sequence). The CDR3 loop spans 16 amino acids. V shed 2 bases and J shed 0 bases, with 10 bases lying between them. CDR3 sequence (DNA): TGTGCCAGCAGCTTATGGGCGGGGGCAACTAATGAAAAACTGTTTTTT. It encodes CASSLWAGATNEKLFF.

The chain couples TRBV19 to TRBJ2-2, with a weak D call TRBD2 (6 bases). Germline assignment: CDR1 LNHDA and CDR2 SQIVND (reference sequence). CDR3 length: 14 amino acids. V was shortened by 9 bases and J by 5 bases, with 16 bases between the two germline ends. The DNA for the CDR3 is TGTGCCAGCCGCGTACGGAGGGGAACCGGGGAGCTGTTTTTT. Its translation is CASRVRRGTGELFF. Supplemented by reference TRBV19 and TRBJ2-2, the full variable domain reads DGGITQSPKYLFRKEGQNVTLSCEQNLNHDAMYWYRQDPGQGLRLIYYSQIVNDFQKGDIAEGYSVSREKKESFPLTVTSAQKNPTAFYLCASRVRRGTGELFFGEGSRLTVL.

In its sample, this clone was seen a few times. The chain uses TRBV19 and TRBJ1-1, with 9 positions matching TRBD1. The germline V gene has CDR1 LNHDA and CDR2 SQIVND (reference sequence). Trimming at V came to 5 bases and at J to 1 base, leaving 8 bases not matched to a gene. This CDR3 region has 16 residues. CDR3: CASSPGQGSWNTEAFF. For the CDR3, the DNA is TGTGCCAGTAGTCCGGGACAGGGATCGTGGAACACTGAAGCTTTCTTT.

This sequence joins TRBV3-1 (or the pseudogene TRBV3-2) and TRBJ1-5, with a weak D call TRBD1 (5 bases). This CDR3 contains 13 residues. Germline V gene lookup returns CDR1 LGHDT and CDR2 YNNKEL (reference sequence). Trimming removed 0 bases from V and 7 bases from J, with 7 bases in between. This chain's CDR3 is CASSQDRAQPQHF. Written as DNA, the CDR3 is TGTGCCAGCAGCCAAGACAGGGCCCAGCCCCAGCATTTT.

This chain connects TRBV25-1 to TRBJ2-7; unclear D gene. The CDR3 covers 11 residues. Trimming took off 8 bases at V and 2 bases at J, with 7 bases between the two ends. Germline lookup yields CDR1 MGHDK and CDR2 SYGVNS. The CDR3 loop reads CASLPPYEQYF. The CDR3 region has the DNA TGTGCCAGCCTACCACCCTACGAGCAGTACTTC.

The chain combines TRBV18 with TRBJ2-1; 10 positions match TRBD1. Germline CDR1 KGHSH, CDR2 LQKENI. This CDR3 is 17 amino acids long. After removal of 1 base from V and 1 base from J, the junction contained 4 bases not matched to a gene. The CDR3 region is CASSPRPGQGSYNEQFF. The CDR3 DNA sequence: TGTGCCAGCTCACCACGGCCGGGACAGGGGTCCTACAATGAGCAGTTCTTC.

The chain uses TRBV20-1 and TRBJ1-2; D is unclear. V shed 6 bases and J shed 2 bases, with 7 bases lying between them. CDR3 length: 11 amino acids. Germline CDR1 DFQATT, CDR2 SNEGSKA (reference sequence). CDR3 sequence reads: CSAKENYGYTF. CDR3 nucleotide sequence: TGCAGTGCAAAGGAGAACTATGGCTACACCTTC.

The chain uses TRBV27 and TRBJ2-2, with D possibly matching TRBD1 (6 bases). This CDR3 is built from 15 residues. V lost 5 bases and J 3 bases, leaving 13 bases between the germline ends. Germline CDR1 is MNHEY and CDR2 is SMNVEV (reference sequence). CDR3 protein: CASSHGRGYTGELFF. The CDR3 DNA reads as TGTGCCAGCAGTCACGGCAGGGGTTACACCGGGGAGCTGTTTTTT.

V usage is TRBV5-6 and J usage is TRBJ2-3; 8 bases are shared with TRBD1. The junction had 9 bases not matched to a gene; V was cut back by 5 bases and J by 4 bases. This CDR3 is built from 15 residues. The V gene's germline CDR1 is SGHDT and CDR2 YYEEEE. CDR3 in amino acids: CASRRGQGRADTQYF. For the CDR3, the DNA is TGTGCCAGCAGACGAGGACAGGGACGGGCAGATACGCAGTATTTT.

This clone has just one count. The chain carries TRBV19 and TRBJ2-3; 8 positions agree with TRBD2. This CDR3 is built from 16 residues. The germline gives CDR1 LNHDA, CDR2 SQIVND (reference sequence). Unmatched junction bases numbered 4, after V lost 1 base and J lost 1 base. As DNA, the CDR3 is TGTGCCAGTAGTATAGGGGGAGCGGGAGGCACAGATACGCAGTATTTT. Its translation: CASSIGGAGGTDTQYF.

In nucleotides, the CDR3 is TGTGCCAGTGACAGGGGAGGTGAAGCTTTCTTT. Its translation is CASDRGGEAFF. The rearrangement uses TRBV6-5 and TRBJ1-1; 8 nucleotides match TRBD1. Germline V gives CDR1 MNHEY, CDR2 SVGAGI. The CDR3 covers 11 residues. J gave up 7 bases and V 9 bases, and 4 bases lay outside the gene matches.

The chain couples TRBV14 to TRBJ2-3; 7 nucleotides agree with TRBD2. J gave up 9 bases and V 0 bases, and 0 bases lay outside the gene matches. Germline loops: CDR1 SGHDN, CDR2 FVKESK. This CDR3 is 12 amino acids long. The CDR3 DNA is TGTGCCAGCAGCCAAGAGCGGGAGACGCAGTATTTT. It specifies CASSQERETQYF.

V is TRBV6-5 and J is TRBJ2-5; tentatively, D is TRBD1 (7 bases). This CDR3 is built from 13 residues. Germline values: CDR1 MNHEY, CDR2 SVGAGI. The ends were cut back, 6 bases at V and 5 bases at J, with 13 bases in the middle. For the CDR3, the DNA is TGTGCCAGCAGCAAACAGGGGAGGGAGACCCAGTACTTC. This codes for CASSKQGRETQYF.

The V call is TRBV10-3, the J call TRBJ2-5; D uncertain. The CDR3 is 16 residues long. Deletions cut 3 bases from V and 1 base from J, with 15 bases between. Germline lookup yields CDR1 ENHRY and CDR2 SYGVKD. The CDR3 coding sequence is TGTGCCATCAGTGACTACCTGCTTCCCCTCCAAGAGACCCAGTACTTC. This codes for CAISDYLLPLQETQYF.

The chain joins TRBV4-3 to TRBJ2-3, with 11 nucleotides matching TRBD2. This CDR3 region has 16 residues. Per the germline V gene, CDR1 is LGHNA and CDR2 is YSLEER. The ends lost 3 bases at V and 4 bases at J; junction bases unmatched: 6. The CDR3 sequence is CASSHRLAGSSDTQYF. CDR3 DNA: TGCGCCAGCAGCCACCGACTAGCGGGATCATCAGATACGCAGTATTTT.